Detailed here is one TCR beta chain. The antigen remains undetermined. This sample is drawn from a study of radiotherapy plus CTLA-4 blockade in lung cancer. Turning to the study itself: Patients showed objective responses in about 20% of cases, and disease control was achieved by 30% to 35%. Study outcomes and limitations: Reportedly, early blood T cell clone dynamics best predicted response, with interferon-beta. Expansion in blood of tumor-derived TCR clones was seen after radiotherapy plus ipilimumab.

CDR1 is SGHRS, CDR2 YFSETQ, per germline. The CDR3 spans 16 residues. Germline trimming cut 4 bases from V and 2 bases from J; bases unmatched to any gene: 9. Focal radiation and CTLA-4 blockade (ipilimumab) were tested in chemo-refractory metastatic non-small-cell lung cancer patients. Some clones are missing from TCRdb's copy, which holds only in-frame ones; the method was immunoSEQ multiplex PCR. Of about 97,000 clones listed, 65% to 80% were seen once; the top ten hold around 2.7%. The specimen comprised peripheral blood, sampled from a patient treated with radiotherapy plus ipilimumab. The source is a human donor with non-small cell lung cancer who had a partial response to radiotherapy plus ipilimumab. Some clones in this sample may be carry-over from other donors' samples. This chain joins TRBV5-1 and TRBJ2-7; 10 bases line up with TRBD2. The CDR3 region has the DNA TGCGCCAGCAGCCCAACGTTCAGCGGGAGGGCCTACGAGCAGTACTTC. This sequence encodes CASSPTFSGRAYEQYF.